The TCR beta chain described here comes from a study of cytomegalovirus exposure and HLA in healthy donors. Trimming removed 6 bases from V and 7 bases from J; junction bases left unmatched: 4. Germline V gives CDR1 MNHEY, CDR2 SVGAGI. The CDR3 loop spans 12 amino acids. Study outcomes and limitations: Later on, an analysis showed TCR association rates differing by HLA locus, with DRB1 the most and HLA-C the fewest. According to reports, the classifier identified cytomegalovirus status with high specificity and sensitivity.

This PCR relied on a set of 60 Vbeta primers and 13 Jbeta primers. Assay used: immunoSEQ multiplex PCR; TCRdb lists only in-frame clones, some missing. This table holds 110,000 to 150,000 clones, about 84% found once. With regard to this clone: No antigen is known for it.

The sequence came from a woman between 18 and 29 years old in good health and CMV-seropositive. The V gene is TRBV6-5, the J gene TRBJ1-2, with 8 positions matching TRBD1. The sample was PBMCs. The chain's CDR3 is CASSYTGGGYTF. CDR3 coding DNA: TGTGCCAGCAGCTATACAGGGGGTGGCTACACCTTC.